One sample yielded the 21 T cell receptor beta chains listed below, sequenced in a study of blood T cell repertoires in COVID-19. Here immunoSEQ multiplex PCR was the method, and the copy in TCRdb shows in-frame clones only, minus some. The data hold 250,000 to 300,000 clones, with 85% observed a single time. Specimen: peripheral blood. The receptor set was obtained from a man aged 50-59 years with active or convalescent COVID-19.

This clone showed up just once. The chain combines TRBV3-1 (or the pseudogene TRBV3-2) with TRBJ1-2; D possibly corresponds to TRBD1 (5 bases). The V end lost 1 base, the J end lost 7 bases, and 16 bases lay between the germline ends. The CDR3 length is 15 residues. The germline CDR1 and CDR2 sequences are LGHDT and YNNKEL (reference sequence). The CDR3 DNA is TGTGCCAGCAGCCAAGTTATCACAGGAGATACTGGCTACACCTTC. This sequence encodes CASSQVITGDTGYTF.

V is TRBV11-3 and J is TRBJ2-7; tentatively, D is TRBD1 (5 bases). CDR3 size: 14 residues. Germline assignment: CDR1 SGHNT and CDR2 YENEEA. Trimming took off 1 base at V and 2 bases at J, with 9 bases between the two ends. The CDR3 spells CASSLAVQAYEQYF. The CDR3 DNA is TGTGCCAGCAGCTTAGCTGTACAGGCCTACGAGCAGTACTTC.

V and J are TRBV4-1 and TRBJ1-6, with a weak D call TRBD1 (5 bases). The V end was cut by 0 bases, the J end by 7 bases, with 13 bases between. This CDR3 comprises 16 residues. Germline CDR1 and CDR2: MGHRA and YSYEKL. The CDR3 DNA reads as TGCGCCAGCAGCCAAGATCTACGGCAGGGCAATTCACCCCTCCACTTT. Translating gives CASSQDLRQGNSPLHF.

The chain recombines TRBV18 with TRBJ2-7; 8 bases map to TRBD2. Per germline, CDR1 KGHSH and CDR2 LQKENI. The CDR3 runs to 15 residues. V shed 3 bases, J shed 3 bases, and the junction held 7 bases outside the gene matches. The CDR3 DNA is TGTGCCAGCTCACCCTTAGCGGGACTCGGCTACGAGCAGTACTTC. This encodes CASSPLAGLGYEQYF.

This clone appeared once. V and J are TRBV10-3 and TRBJ2-1; 8 bases align to TRBD1. Germline loops: CDR1 ENHRY, CDR2 SYGVKD. CDR3 length equals 11 residues. Unmatched junction bases numbered 3, after V lost 9 bases and J lost 8 bases. The CDR3 nucleotides read TGTGCCATAGCGACAGGGGATGAGCAGTTCTTC. Its protein product is CAIATGDEQFF.

The rearrangement joins TRBV7-3 to TRBJ2-1; 10 bases are shared with TRBD2. Germline CDR1 reads SGHTA; CDR2 reads FQGTGA. CDR3 size: 15 residues. The V segment lost 3 bases and the J segment 9 bases; nucleotides outside the gene matches: 8. CDR3 nucleotide sequence: TGTGCCAGCAGCTTGGGTACTAGCGGGACACGTGAGCAGTTCTTC. This gives the protein CASSLGTSGTREQFF.

CDR3 in DNA: TGTGCCAGCAGATCCGGGACAGGTAATCAGCCCCAGCATTTT. Protein product: CASRSGTGNQPQHF. The V gene is TRBV2, the J gene TRBJ1-5, with 8 bases aligning to TRBD1. Germline trimming cut 6 bases from V and 4 bases from J; bases unmatched to any gene: 5. Germline V lookup: CDR1 SNHLY, CDR2 FYNNEI. This CDR3 comprises 14 residues. Full variable domain (missing parts from reference TRBV2 and TRBJ1-5): EPEVTQTPSHQVTQMGQEVILRCVPISNHLYFYWYRQILGQKVEFLVSFYNNEISEKSEIFDDQFSVERPDGSNFTLKIRSTKLEDSAMYFCASRSGTGNQPQHFGDGTRLSIL.

This chain joins TRBV28 and TRBJ2-7; 9 nucleotides agree with TRBD2. The J segment lost 3 bases and the V segment lost 2 bases, leaving 2 bases of the junction unmatched. This CDR3 has 14 residues. The germline V gene encodes CDR1 MDHEN and CDR2 SYDVKM. The CDR3 DNA sequence: TGTGCCAGCAGTTTACCTAGCGGGAACTACGAGCAGTACTTC. The encoded protein is CASSLPSGNYEQYF. Based on the CDR3 plus reference TRBV28 and TRBJ2-7, the full variable domain is DVKVTQSSRYLVKRTGEKVFLECVQDMDHENMFWYRQDPGLGLRLIYFSYDVKMKEKGDIPEGYSVSREKKERFSLILESASTNQTSMYLCASSLPSGNYEQYFGPGTRLTVT.

The CDR3 region has the DNA TGTGCCATCCCAGGACAATCTGGGGTAGTAATCACAGATACGCAGTATTTT. Translated: CAIPGQSGVVITDTQYF. The chain carries TRBV10-3 and TRBJ2-3, with TRBD1 as a possible D gene (5 bases). Looked up from germline, CDR1 is ENHRY and CDR2 is SYGVKD. This CDR3 has 17 amino acids. The V gene lost 8 bases and the J gene lost 2 bases, with 23 bases spanning the gap.

V usage is TRBV30 and J usage is TRBJ1-5; TRBD1 aligns across 7 bases. There are 13 residues in the CDR3. Germline V gene sequence: CDR1 GTSNPN, CDR2 SVGIG (reference sequence). V trimming: 2 bases; J trimming: 4 bases; junction bases outside the gene matches: 2. This chain's CDR3 is CAWSFRGNQPQHF. The DNA for the CDR3 is TGTGCCTGGAGTTTCAGGGGGAATCAGCCCCAGCATTTT.

CDR3 in DNA: TGTGCCAGCAGAAGACAGGCGAGTAGCAATCAGCCCCAGCATTTT. Amino acids: CASRRQASSNQPQHF. The chain combines TRBV6-5 with TRBJ1-5, with D perhaps matching TRBD1 (6 bases). Trimming took 6 bases from V and 0 from J, leaving 12 bases between them. Germline loops: CDR1 MNHEY, CDR2 SVGAGI. The CDR3 runs to 15 residues.

The count of this clone is one. The chain recombines TRBV28 with TRBJ2-1, with TRBD2 matching 7 bases. The V gene end was trimmed by 6 bases and the J gene end by 7 bases; junction bases not matched to a gene: 30. CDR3 size: 21 residues. Germline V gives CDR1 MDHEN, CDR2 SYDVKM. The DNA for the CDR3 is TGTGCCAGCAGACAGCCGGAGGTAGTTAGGGCTAGCGGAGCCTCTCGGAATGAGCAGTTCTTC. This codes for CASRQPEVVRASGASRNEQFF.

This clone came up once. The CDR3 DNA reads TGTGCCAGCAGCCCGAGGAGGGTGGGCACTGAAGCTTTCTTT. Protein: CASSPRRVGTEAFF. This chain joins TRBV7-2 and TRBJ1-1; no reliable D call. This CDR3 spans 14 amino acids. CDR1 SGHTA and CDR2 FQGNSA come from the germline V gene. V lost 5 bases and J lost 4, with 14 bases in between.

The V and J genes are TRBV5-6 and TRBJ2-1; TRBD1 matches at 7 bases. Germline CDR1 reads SGHDT; CDR2 reads YYEEEE. The junction had 6 bases not matched to a gene; V was cut back by 0 bases and J by 9 bases. The CDR3 covers 14 residues. CDR3 loop: CASSLDLGGSEQFF. In DNA form, the CDR3 reads TGTGCCAGCAGCTTGGATCTAGGGGGCAGTGAGCAGTTCTTC.

The gene calls are TRBV19 and TRBJ2-6; tentative D call: TRBD1 (6 bases). V lost 3 bases to trimming and J lost 0 bases, with 15 bases between them. There are 18 residues in the CDR3. Germline loops: CDR1 LNHDA, CDR2 SQIVND (reference sequence). The DNA of the CDR3 is TGTGCCAGTAGTATCATGTGGGGGCGGAACTCTGGGGCCAACGTCCTGACTTTC. Encoded protein: CASSIMWGRNSGANVLTF.

The rearrangement uses TRBV6-5 and TRBJ2-7; TRBD2 is a possible D gene (6 bases). The germline V and J ends were trimmed by 2 bases and 0 bases, with 11 bases remaining between them. CDR1 is MNHEY, CDR2 SVGAGI, per germline. The CDR3 covers 15 residues. DNA of the CDR3: TGTGCCAGCAGTTACCGGGACTTTACCTCCTACGAGCAGTACTTC. It yields the protein CASSYRDFTSYEQYF.

The CDR3 DNA follows: TGTGCCAGCAGTTTAAGGCTAGCGGGAGAGGTTGCAGATACGCAGTATTTT. This translates into CASSLRLAGEVADTQYF. This rearrangement joins TRBV27 to TRBJ2-3, with 10 nucleotides matching TRBD2. J gave up 4 bases and V 2 bases, and 9 bases lay outside the gene matches. CDR3 size: 17 residues. Germline values: CDR1 MNHEY, CDR2 SMNVEV (reference sequence).

The chain links TRBV18 to TRBJ2-7; 10 nucleotides align to TRBD2. The V gene's germline CDR1 is KGHSH and CDR2 LQKENI. CDR3 length equals 16 residues. With V trimmed by 1 base and J by 0 bases, 3 bases remained unmatched. DNA of the CDR3: TGTGCCAGCTCACCACGTCCTAGCGGGAGCTCCTACGAGCAGTACTTC. Its protein product is CASSPRPSGSSYEQYF.

Details on this clone: In the same sample, other DNA sequences code for this CDR3. The chain employs TRBV11-3 and TRBJ1-1; D is possibly TRBD1 (6 bases). V was clipped by 2 bases and J by 4 bases, with 8 bases between them. Germline V gene lookup returns CDR1 SGHNT and CDR2 YENEEA. This CDR3 spans 13 amino acids. CDR3 sequence: CASSLQGSTEAFF. In DNA, the CDR3 is TGTGCCAGCAGCTTACAGGGGAGCACTGAAGCTTTCTTT.

This clone was counted a single time. The rearrangement links TRBV5-6 to TRBJ1-4; 7 bases map to TRBD1. Germline values: CDR1 SGHDT, CDR2 YYEEEE. This CDR3 contains 15 residues. Trimming took 2 bases from V and 3 from J; bases not matched to a gene: 4. This CDR3 is CASSLQGWANEKLFF. The CDR3, as DNA: TGTGCCAGCAGCTTACAGGGGTGGGCTAATGAAAAACTGTTTTTT. Full variable domain (rest looked up from reference TRBV5-6 and TRBJ1-4): DAGVTQSPTHLIKTRGQQVTLRCSPKSGHDTVSWYQQALGQGPQFIFQYYEEEERQRGNFPDRFSGHQFPNYSSELNVNALLLGDSALYLCASSLQGWANEKLFFGSGTQLSVL.

In its sample, this clone was seen once. This rearrangement joins TRBV27 to TRBJ2-7; possible D gene TRBD2, 6 bases. Trimming shortened V by 5 bases and J by 7 bases, and 21 bases separated the two germline ends. CDR1 and CDR2 (germline): MNHEY, SMNVEV (reference sequence). This CDR3 has 15 amino acids. CDR3 sequence: CASSPLGRPGDEQYF. CDR3 DNA: TGTGCCAGCAGTCCCCTCGGTCGTCCGGGGGATGAGCAGTACTTC.